A single sample is the source of the 31 T cell receptor beta chains below, sequenced in a study of blood T cell repertoires in COVID-19. Only in-frame clones appear in the TCRdb table, and some are missing; sequencing was by immunoSEQ multiplex PCR. The sample consists of about 56,000 clones, 80% to 85% of them appearing once. Material for sequencing was peripheral blood. These receptors were taken from a woman at least 80 years old with acute or convalescent COVID-19.

The chain has TRBV5-1 and TRBJ2-7; 10 nucleotides match TRBD2. The V gene end was trimmed by 2 bases and the J gene end by 1 base; junction bases not matched to a gene: 12. Germline lookup yields CDR1 SGHRS and CDR2 YFSETQ. CDR3 length equals 18 residues. Here the CDR3 DNA reads TGCGCCAGCAGCTTAGATACTAGCGGGATAATTACTTCCTACGAGCAGTACTTC. This sequence encodes CASSLDTSGIITSYEQYF.

The chain employs TRBV6-6 and TRBJ2-7; maybe TRBD2 (6 bases). Trimming took off 2 bases at V and 4 bases at J, with 15 bases between the two ends. This CDR3 is built from 15 residues. Germline CDR1 reads MNHNY; CDR2 reads SVGAGI (reference sequence). The CDR3 sequence is CASSYRAGRMYEQYF. The CDR3, as DNA: TGTGCCAGCAGTTACAGGGCGGGGCGCATGTACGAGCAGTACTTC.

This clone appeared once. Here the CDR3 reads CASSRVVDTQYF. DNA of the CDR3: TGTGCCAGCAGTCGGGTGGTAGATACGCAGTATTTT. This chain links TRBV5-8 with TRBJ2-3, with unresolved D. This CDR3 has 12 residues. Trimming took off 5 bases at V and 5 bases at J, with 9 bases between the two ends. Looked up from germline, CDR1 is SGHTS and CDR2 is YDEGEE. The full variable domain, in which reference TRBV5-8 and TRBJ2-3 provide the parts outside the CDR3, is EAGVTQSPTHLIKTRGQQATLRCSPISGHTSVYWYQQALGLGLQFLLWYDEGEERNRGNFPPRFSGRQFPNYSSELNVNALELEDSALYLCASSRVVDTQYFGPGTRLTVL.

The J gene is TRBJ2-1, the V gene TRBV9; a weak D match, TRBD2 (5 bases). The V gene's germline CDR1 is SGDLS and CDR2 YYNGEE. The CDR3 loop spans 12 amino acids. V was pared by 5 bases and J by 6 bases, with 9 bases between. Here the CDR3 reads CASSYSGNEQFF. Here the CDR3 DNA reads TGTGCCAGCAGTTACAGCGGCAATGAGCAGTTCTTC.

This clone was seen only a few times. This chain joins TRBV2 and TRBJ2-4; TRBD1 matches at 9 bases. Germline lookup yields CDR1 SNHLY and CDR2 FYNNEI. The J segment lost 8 bases and the V segment lost 6 bases, leaving 8 bases of the junction unmatched. This CDR3 contains 14 residues. CDR3 sequence (DNA): TGTGCCAGCAGCCCAACGGACAGGGGTGACATTCAGTACTTC. Amino acids: CASSPTDRGDIQYF.

This chain's CDR3 is CATSDARRTRRNEQFF. Here the CDR3 DNA reads TGTGCCACCAGTGATGCCCGACGGACTAGAAGGAATGAGCAGTTCTTC. J is TRBJ2-1 and V is TRBV24-1; 7 bases are a match to TRBD2. This CDR3 comprises 16 residues. The V and J ends lost 3 bases and 7 bases, in that order; junction bases with no gene match: 11. Germline V gene data show CDR1 as KGHDR and CDR2 as SFDVKD.

Only one count was recorded for this clone. The chain employs TRBV7-9 and TRBJ2-1; D is uncertain. The CDR3 runs to 11 residues. Germline loops: CDR1 SEHNR, CDR2 FQNEAQ (reference sequence). V lost 4 bases to trimming and J lost 9 bases, with 7 bases between them. The CDR3 loop reads CASSSILEQFF. DNA for the CDR3: TGTGCCAGCAGCTCTATCCTTGAGCAGTTCTTC.

DNA for the CDR3: TGCAGCGTTGGACCTATTAAGGAGAACTATGGCTACACCTTC. It codes for CSVGPIKENYGYTF. The chain recombines TRBV29-1 with TRBJ1-2; D unclear. This CDR3 spans 14 amino acids. V was pared by 4 bases and J by 2 bases, with 14 bases between. Germline V gives CDR1 SQVTM, CDR2 ANQGSEA.

This sequence joins TRBV18 and TRBJ2-7; D is ambiguous. The germline V gene has CDR1 KGHSH and CDR2 LQKENI. The ends were cut back, 0 bases at V and 4 bases at J, with 7 bases in the middle. This CDR3 has 13 residues. CDR3 sequence: CASSPPSGYEQYF. The DNA of the CDR3 is TGTGCCAGCTCACCACCATCCGGTTACGAGCAGTACTTC.

The chain recombines TRBV3-1 (or the pseudogene TRBV3-2) with TRBJ2-2; TRBD2 aligns across 14 bases. Germline CDR1 reads LGHDT; CDR2 reads YNNKEL (reference sequence). The CDR3 is 20 residues long. V dropped 0 bases and J dropped 2; count of bases not matched to a gene: 8. The CDR3 sequence: CASSQDRTSGGLFNTGELFF. CDR3 DNA: TGTGCCAGCAGCCAAGACAGGACTAGCGGGGGGCTATTCAACACCGGGGAGCTGTTTTTT.

The CDR3 loop reads CASTERQGANYGYTF. CDR3 in DNA: TGTGCCAGTACGGAGAGGCAGGGGGCTAACTATGGCTACACCTTC. V is TRBV2 and J is TRBJ1-2; 7 nucleotides align to TRBD1. Germline-derived CDR1 and CDR2 are SNHLY and FYNNEI. The V and J ends lost 9 bases and 0 bases, in that order; junction bases with no gene match: 10. The length of the CDR3 is 15 residues.

The V gene is TRBV7-2, the J gene TRBJ1-1; 7 nucleotides match TRBD1. The CDR3 length is 14 residues. Germline lookup yields CDR1 SGHTA and CDR2 FQGNSA. The ends lost 2 bases at V and 13 bases at J; junction bases unmatched: 13. CDR3 bases: TGTGCCAGCAGCTTAAACAAGCAGAGGGGGCGATTTTTCTTT. Translating it yields CASSLNKQRGRFFF.

The chain has TRBV7-9 and TRBJ1-2, with 7 bases identical to TRBD1. With V trimmed by 4 bases and J by 4 bases, 9 bases remained unmatched. The germline V gene has CDR1 SEHNR and CDR2 FQNEAQ (reference sequence). The CDR3 has 15 amino acids. Here the CDR3 reads CASSYNTGVAYGYTF. CDR3 in DNA: TGTGCCAGCAGCTACAACACAGGGGTTGCCTATGGCTACACCTTC.

This chain joins TRBV5-1 and TRBJ1-4, with TRBD1 matching over 7 bases. Trimming at V came to 3 bases and at J to 8 bases, leaving 16 bases not matched to a gene. The germline V gene encodes CDR1 SGHRS and CDR2 YFSETQ. CDR3 size: 17 residues. The CDR3 loop reads CASSSQSPDRAGEKLFF. CDR3 DNA: TGCGCCAGCAGCTCCCAGAGCCCTGACAGGGCTGGAGAAAAACTGTTTTTT. Looking up the rest from reference TRBV5-1 and TRBJ1-4 gives the full variable domain: KAGVTQTPRYLIKTRGQQVTLSCSPISGHRSVSWYQQTPGQGLQFLFEYFSETQRNKGNFPGRFSGRQFSNSRSEMNVSTLELGDSALYLCASSSQSPDRAGEKLFFGSGTQLSVL.

V usage is TRBV6-6 and J usage is TRBJ1-6; possible D gene TRBD1, 6 bases. The CDR3 length is 15 residues. Germline values: CDR1 MNHNY, CDR2 SVGAGI (reference sequence). Between the trimmed V and J ends, which lost 5 bases and 7 bases, there was a span of 15 bases. The DNA for the CDR3 is TGTGCCAGCAGTACCCAACAGGGATTGAATTCACCCCTCCACTTT. Its translation is CASSTQQGLNSPLHF.

The gene calls are TRBV3-1 (or the pseudogene TRBV3-2) and TRBJ2-5; D gene ambiguous. Deletions cut 0 bases from V and 5 bases from J, with 7 bases between. The germline gives CDR1 LGHDT, CDR2 YNNKEL (reference sequence). There are 13 residues in the CDR3. This chain's CDR3 is CASSQDLRETQYF. The CDR3, as DNA: TGTGCCAGCAGCCAAGACCTGAGGGAGACCCAGTACTTC.

The chain links TRBV7-8 to TRBJ2-7, with 14 bases matching TRBD2. This CDR3 has 20 amino acids. Trimming cost V 0 bases and J 3 bases; bases outside gene matches: 13. Germline values: CDR1 SGHVS, CDR2 FQNEAQ. CDR3 protein: CASSLAFLGTSGGGIYEQYF. The CDR3 nucleotides are TGTGCCAGCAGCTTAGCGTTTCTTGGGACTAGCGGGGGAGGGATCTACGAGCAGTACTTC.

The V and J genes are TRBV27 and TRBJ1-1; 9 bases map to TRBD1. With V trimmed by 0 bases and J by 1 base, 3 bases remained unmatched. CDR1 is MNHEY, CDR2 SMNVEV, per germline (reference sequence). The CDR3 has 16 amino acids. The DNA of the CDR3 is TGTGCCAGCAGTTTATCACCGGGACAGGGGAACACTGAAGCTTTCTTT. Residues: CASSLSPGQGNTEAFF.

The chain joins TRBV5-1 to TRBJ1-6; TRBD1 agrees at 7 bases. Germline lookup yields CDR1 SGHRS and CDR2 YFSETQ. The CDR3 consists of 14 residues. V was pared by 4 bases and J by 7 bases, with 5 bases of the junction left unmatched. CDR3 sequence reads: CASSHGTANSPLHF. DNA of the CDR3: TGCGCCAGCAGCCACGGGACAGCCAATTCACCCCTCCACTTT.

The chain combines TRBV29-1 with TRBJ1-4; D might be TRBD1 (5 bases). The CDR3 runs to 15 residues. V lost 1 base and J lost 8, with 17 bases in between. Germline assignment: CDR1 SQVTM and CDR2 ANQGSEA. DNA of the CDR3: TGCAGCGTTGAAGGGGTCGCGGGGCTGGGGGAAAAACTGTTTTTT. Its translation is CSVEGVAGLGEKLFF.

V usage is TRBV5-1 and J usage is TRBJ2-7; 7 nucleotides line up with TRBD1. With V trimmed by 3 bases and J by 3 bases, 9 bases remained unmatched. The CDR3 contains 15 residues. The germline gives CDR1 SGHRS, CDR2 YFSETQ. Here the CDR3 reads CASSSRLGTDYEQYF. Here the CDR3 DNA reads TGCGCCAGCAGCTCCCGGCTGGGGACAGACTACGAGCAGTACTTC. The full variable domain, rest sourced from reference TRBV5-1 and TRBJ2-7, is KAGVTQTPRYLIKTRGQQVTLSCSPISGHRSVSWYQQTPGQGLQFLFEYFSETQRNKGNFPGRFSGRQFSNSRSEMNVSTLELGDSALYLCASSSRLGTDYEQYFGPGTRLTVT.

The chain couples TRBV4-1 to TRBJ1-2; D is unresolved. V was pared by 0 bases and J by 0 bases, with 8 bases between. CDR3 length: 15 residues. CDR1 and CDR2 (germline): MGHRA, YSYEKL. The CDR3 loop reads CASSQDRGSNYGYTF. The CDR3 DNA sequence: TGCGCCAGCAGCCAAGATCGGGGTTCTAACTATGGCTACACCTTC.

A few counts support this clone. V gene TRBV7-6 combines with J gene TRBJ2-2; 8 bases are a match to TRBD1. Germline trimming cut 0 bases from V and 7 bases from J; bases unmatched to any gene: 7. The CDR3 has 16 amino acids. CDR1 and CDR2 from the germline V gene are SGHVS and FNYEAQ. The CDR3 sequence is CASSLAIRQGFGELFF. CDR3 DNA: TGTGCCAGCAGCTTAGCAATCCGACAGGGGTTCGGGGAGCTGTTTTTT.

V is TRBV7-6 and J is TRBJ1-4; a possible D gene is TRBD1 (5 bases). V gave up 0 bases and J gave up 3 bases, with 11 bases separating them. This CDR3 is 16 amino acids long. Germline CDR1 is SGHVS and CDR2 is FNYEAQ. The CDR3 is CASSLASGVANEKLFF. The CDR3 DNA is TGTGCCAGCAGCTTAGCGTCGGGGGTGGCTAATGAAAAACTGTTTTTT. The entire variable domain, with the rest obtained from reference TRBV7-6 and TRBJ1-4, is as follows: GAGVSQSPRYKVTKRGQDVALRCDPISGHVSLYWYRQALGQGPEFLTYFNYEAQQDKSGLPNDRFSAERPEGSISTLTIQRTEQRDSAMYRCASSLASGVANEKLFFGSGTQLSVL.

The rearrangement joins TRBV5-1 to TRBJ1-6; the match to TRBD1 covers 10 bases. Germline V gene data show CDR1 as SGHRS and CDR2 as YFSETQ. Trimming at V came to 3 bases and at J to 8 bases, leaving 2 bases not matched to a gene. This CDR3 has 14 residues. The CDR3 coding sequence is TGCGCCAGCAGCTCCGGGACAGGGGATTCACCCCTCCACTTT. It encodes CASSSGTGDSPLHF.

The V and J genes are TRBV7-6 and TRBJ1-1; D gene unclear. The CDR3 is 16 residues long. Looked up from germline, CDR1 is SGHVS and CDR2 is FNYEAQ. V lost 2 bases to trimming and J lost 6 bases, with 19 bases between them. As DNA, the CDR3 is TGTGCCAGCAGCTTACCCCCGGGAGGTATTCAAGCTGAAGCTTTCTTT. Translation: CASSLPPGGIQAEAFF.

The V call is TRBV7-6, the J call TRBJ2-3; 12 nucleotides match TRBD2. The length of the CDR3 is 17 residues. CDR1 is SGHVS and CDR2 is FNYEAQ in the germline V gene. With 5 bases clipped from V and 2 bases from J, the junction kept 8 bases outside the gene matches. The CDR3 DNA is TGTGCCAGCAGCGCCAGACTAGCGGGGGCCATCACAGATACGCAGTATTTT. This sequence encodes CASSARLAGAITDTQYF.

V usage is TRBV6-6 and J usage is TRBJ2-2, with 11 bases identical to TRBD1. V was clipped by 5 bases and J by 6 bases; unmatched bases: 5. The CDR3 is 15 amino acids. The V gene's germline CDR1 is MNHNY and CDR2 SVGAGI (reference sequence). The CDR3 is CASSHGTGGPGELFF. The DNA of the CDR3 is TGTGCCAGCAGTCACGGGACAGGGGGACCCGGGGAGCTGTTTTTT.

V gene TRBV19 combines with J gene TRBJ1-5; 10 bases match TRBD1. Germline V lookup: CDR1 LNHDA, CDR2 SQIVND (reference sequence). CDR3 length: 18 residues. Trimming removed 5 bases from V and 3 bases from J; junction bases left unmatched: 13. The CDR3 loop reads CASSAMRSGTGANQPQHF. The CDR3 nucleotides are TGTGCCAGTAGTGCAATGCGTTCCGGGACAGGGGCCAATCAGCCCCAGCATTTT.

The rearrangement joins TRBV29-1 to TRBJ2-1, with 10 bases identical to TRBD2. Per germline, CDR1 SQVTM and CDR2 ANQGSEA. With V trimmed by 7 bases and J by 1 base, 13 bases remained unmatched. The CDR3 sequence is 17 residues long. The CDR3 loop is CSGLGAGGQGSYNEQFF. Written as DNA, the CDR3 is TGCAGCGGTCTAGGAGCGGGGGGGCAAGGATCCTACAATGAGCAGTTCTTC.

This chain joins TRBV6-6 and TRBJ2-1, with 9 bases matching TRBD1. The CDR3 consists of 14 residues. Germline CDR1 is MNHNY and CDR2 is SVGAGI (reference sequence). J lost 4 bases, V lost 8 bases, and 6 bases had no gene match. The CDR3 nucleotides are TGTGCCAGCTTGCGGGACAGGGAGTACAATGAGCAGTTCTTC. Protein: CASLRDREYNEQFF.